The sequence of this T cell receptor beta chain was determined in a study of blood T cell repertoires in COVID-19. The overall study: Sources were T cells, B-cell-depleted T cells, or PBMCs; the material itself was cDNA or gDNA.

Adults between roughly 18 and 89 years of age took part from 24 US areas. Recovery meant two consecutive negative NP/OP PCR tests, professional clearance, or resolved symptoms. The V and J ends lost 4 bases and 1 base, in that order; junction bases with no gene match: 7. CDR3 length equals 17 residues. Germline loops: CDR1 SGHRS, CDR2 YFSETQ. Methods used by the authors: Estimated nucleated cell counts came from reference gene primer amplification. Generated by immunoSEQ multiplex PCR, the TCRdb table keeps only in-frame clones and is missing some. The V and J calls and clone size come from that table; D and trimming were worked out from the DNA. The repertoire holds some 330,000 clones, with about 92% as singletons.

The rearrangement joins TRBV5-1 to TRBJ2-1, with 11 bases fitting TRBD1. Sequencing used PBMCs or T cells enriched from blood (not recorded which). This TCR came from a woman between 25 and 40 years old who had recovered from COVID-19. This CDR3 reads CASSQWGTGGSYNEQFF. The CDR3 DNA follows: TGCGCCAGCAGCCAGTGGGGGACAGGGGGATCCTACAATGAGCAGTTCTTC.